These 8 T cell receptor beta chains were all obtained from the same sample, sequenced in a study of identical twins. TCRdb ran MiXCR on the 5' RACE reads and lists one entry per CDR3 protein. The repertoire holds around 250,000 distinct CDR3 sequences, with roughly 13% as singletons. These data were also filed under a second study, of yellow fever vaccine responses in identical twins.

Sequencing was done on a sample of memory (CD45RO+) T cells sorted from blood. All receptors derive from a woman between 18 and 30 years old in good health.

In this sample, this clonotype turned up a few times. The chain links TRBV5-1 to TRBJ2-3; D might be TRBD1 (5 bases). The CDR3 spans 18 residues. CDR1 and CDR2 (germline): SGHRS, YFSETQ. Trimming took off 0 bases at V and 1 base at J, with 18 bases between the two ends. The chain's CDR3 is CASSLGRVQWLGTDTQYF. DNA for the CDR3: TGCGCCAGCAGCTTGGGCAGGGTGCAGTGGTTGGGCACAGATACGCAGTATTTT.

This sequence joins TRBV20-1 and TRBJ2-7, with D possibly TRBD1 on 5 matching bases. Trimming took off 5 bases at V and 0 bases at J, with 11 bases between the two ends. CDR1 DFQATT and CDR2 SNEGSKA come from the germline V gene (reference sequence). CDR3 size: 13 residues. The CDR3 loop is CSAGARYSYEQYF. DNA for the CDR3: TGCAGTGCTGGGGCGAGGTACTCCTACGAGCAGTACTTC.

This chain joins TRBV7-9 and TRBJ1-4, with D unclear. V lost 5 bases, J lost 8 bases, and 15 bases lay in between. CDR3 size: 14 residues. Germline CDR1 SEHNR, CDR2 FQNEAQ (reference sequence). The CDR3 sequence: CASSPDWVGEKLFF. In DNA form, the CDR3 reads TGTGCCAGCAGCCCGGATTGGGTAGGCGAAAAACTGTTTTTT. Supplemented by reference TRBV7-9 and TRBJ1-4, the full variable domain reads DTGVSQNPRHKITKRGQNVTFRCDPISEHNRLYWYRQTLGQGPEFLTYFQNEAQLEKSRLLSDRFSAERPKGSFSTLEIQRTEQGDSAMYLCASSPDWVGEKLFFGSGTQLSVL.

V and J are TRBV2 and TRBJ2-7; D is possibly TRBD1 (5 bases). The CDR3 covers 11 residues. CDR1 is SNHLY, CDR2 FYNNEI, per germline. The V end was cut by 4 bases, the J end by 7 bases, with 8 bases between. The CDR3 here is CASSVREEQYF. The CDR3 region has the DNA TGTGCCAGCAGTGTCAGGGAAGAGCAGTACTTC.

This clonotype has more than one count but fewer than ten. This chain connects TRBV10-2 to TRBJ2-7; 12 positions match TRBD2. Germline V CDR1 and CDR2: WSHSY, SAAADI. The ends lost 5 bases at V and 2 bases at J; junction bases unmatched: 7. This CDR3 spans 16 amino acids. CDR3: CASSTGLAGSTYEQYF. DNA of the CDR3: TGCGCCAGCAGTACTGGACTAGCGGGATCAACCTACGAGCAGTACTTC.

J is TRBJ2-1 and V is TRBV7-9; D is unclear. V was pared by 5 bases and J by 8 bases, with 13 bases between. This CDR3 comprises 13 residues. Per germline, CDR1 SEHNR and CDR2 FQNEAQ (reference sequence). The CDR3 loop reads CASSPPPTYEQFF. The CDR3, as DNA: TGTGCCAGCAGCCCTCCCCCCACATATGAGCAGTTCTTC.

The V and J genes are TRBV19 and TRBJ2-2; 15 bases line up with TRBD2. CDR1 and CDR2 (germline): LNHDA, SQIVND (reference sequence). The CDR3 runs 15 residues. Unmatched junction bases numbered 2, after V lost 7 bases and J lost 5 bases. In nucleotides, the CDR3 is TGTGCCAGTACCGGACTAGCGGGAGGGACCGGGGAGCTGTTTTTT. It yields the protein CASTGLAGGTGELFF.

This clonotype was recorded a few times. This rearrangement joins TRBV5-4 to TRBJ2-7; D ambiguous. V shed 0 bases and J shed 4 bases, with 5 bases lying between them. The CDR3 length is 12 residues. CDR1 is SGHNT and CDR2 is YYREEE in the germline V gene (reference sequence). CDR3 region: CASSLEQYEQYF. The CDR3, as DNA: TGTGCCAGCAGCTTGGAACAGTACGAGCAGTACTTC.